Shown below are 19 T cell receptor beta chains from a single sample sequenced in a study of low-dose radiotherapy and immunotherapy resistance in tumors. TRAV- and TRBV-specific primers, spanning alpha and beta chains, primed first-strand cDNA. With a constant-region primer and a V-primer adapter, TCRs were subjected to around 20 PCR cycles of amplification. TCRdb reprocessed the reads with MiXCR, giving one entry per CDR3 protein. This repertoire shows over 14,000 distinct CDR3 sequences, under 55% found once; its top ten account for 3.5% to 4.5%. These receptors were obtained from a human donor with advanced metastatic prostate, ovarian, gallbladder or colorectal cancer (not recorded which). This table probably holds off-target reads from a library built for another chain.

The V call is TRBV20-1, the J call TRBJ2-3; perhaps TRBD1 as D (8 bases). CDR3 length: 15 residues. CDR1 and CDR2 from the germline V gene are DFQATT and SNEGSKA (reference sequence). With 6 bases removed from V and 4 bases from J, the gap between germline ends came to 20 bases. CDR3 DNA sequence: TGCAGTGCCCTAATACAGGGGGGGGTCCCAGATACGCAGTATTTT. Translated, it gives CSALIQGGVPDTQYF.

This clonotype showed up just a few times. The rearrangement links TRBV11-2 to TRBJ2-1; D is possibly TRBD1 (5 bases). V lost 7 bases and J lost 7, with 8 bases in between. The length of the CDR3 is 11 residues. The V gene's germline CDR1 is SGHAT and CDR2 FQNNGV. CDR3 DNA sequence: TGTGCCAGCACCGCAGGGAATGAGCAGTTCTTC. Encoded protein: CASTAGNEQFF.

The chain uses TRBV29-1 and TRBJ2-7; a weak D match, TRBD2 (6 bases). The CDR3 contains 15 residues. Trimming pared 2 bases from V and 1 base from J, leaving 15 bases between. Germline V gene sequence: CDR1 SQVTM, CDR2 ANQGSEA. The CDR3 loop is CSVESGGARSYEQYF. CDR3 DNA: TGCAGCGTTGAATCAGGAGGGGCGAGGTCCTACGAGCAGTACTTC.

The V gene is TRBV5-1, the J gene TRBJ1-2; tentative D call: TRBD1 (6 bases). The V end lost 6 bases, the J end lost 4 bases, and 13 bases lay between the germline ends. Per germline, CDR1 SGHRS and CDR2 YFSETQ. The CDR3 runs 13 residues. The DNA of the CDR3 is TGCGCCAGCACTGAACAGGGAGGCTATGGCTACACCTTC. It yields the protein CASTEQGGYGYTF.

This CDR3 reads CSARDGGPSGEQYF. CDR3 bases: TGCAGTGCTAGAGATGGGGGCCCCTCGGGCGAGCAGTACTTC. The V call is TRBV20-1, the J call TRBJ2-7; weak D call: TRBD1 (6 bases). This CDR3 region has 14 residues. CDR1 is DFQATT, CDR2 SNEGSKA, per germline (reference sequence). V lost 0 bases to trimming and J lost 6 bases, with 15 bases between them.

This clonotype occurred a few times. The chain uses TRBV7-2 and TRBJ2-2, with 7 bases matching TRBD1. The germline CDR1 and CDR2 sequences are SGHTA and FQGNSA. CDR3 size: 12 residues. The V gene end was trimmed by 7 bases and the J gene end by 6 bases; junction bases not matched to a gene: 2. As DNA, the CDR3 is TGTGCCAGCACCCAGGGGGCCGGGGAGCTGTTTTTT. It yields the protein CASTQGAGELFF.

The rearrangement joins TRBV23-1 to TRBJ2-1, with D unclear. TRBV23-1 is flagged as an ORF with uncertain function. This CDR3 has 14 amino acids. The ends were cut back, 3 bases at V and 5 bases at J, with 11 bases in the middle. The DNA of the CDR3 is TGCGCCAGCAGTCATATATCCTGGGACAATGAGCAGTTCTTC. Translation: CASSHISWDNEQFF.

This chain connects TRBV20-1 to TRBJ2-1, with TRBD1 matching over 9 bases. J gave up 8 bases and V 3 bases, and 11 bases lay outside the gene matches. CDR1 is DFQATT and CDR2 is SNEGSKA in the germline V gene (reference sequence). This CDR3 has 15 amino acids. The CDR3 DNA sequence: TGCAGTGCTAGCAGACGGGACAGGGTTCTCGATGAGCAGTTCTTC. Its protein product is CSASRRDRVLDEQFF.

The genes are TRBV5-1 and TRBJ2-1; a weak D match, TRBD2 (7 bases). The CDR3 length is 17 residues. From germline, CDR1 is SGHRS and CDR2 YFSETQ. Trimming removed 7 bases from V and 3 bases from J, with 23 bases in between. The CDR3 here is CASVLNQGGADYNEQFF. CDR3 in DNA: TGCGCCAGCGTTCTAAACCAAGGGGGGGCCGACTACAATGAGCAGTTCTTC. The full variable domain, rest sourced from reference TRBV5-1 and TRBJ2-1, is KAGVTQTPRYLIKTRGQQVTLSCSPISGHRSVSWYQQTPGQGLQFLFEYFSETQRNKGNFPGRFSGRQFSNSRSEMNVSTLELGDSALYLCASVLNQGGADYNEQFFGPGTRLTVL.

This clonotype was seen only a few times. J is TRBJ2-3 and V is TRBV9; 7 bases map to TRBD2. CDR1 is SGDLS and CDR2 is YYNGEE in the germline V gene. The ends lost 4 bases at V and 6 bases at J; junction bases unmatched: 2. This CDR3 is built from 12 residues. CDR3 sequence (DNA): TGTGCCAGCAGCCAACTAGCGGATACGCAGTATTTT. This translates into CASSQLADTQYF.

The chain joins TRBV7-9 to TRBJ1-3, with unresolved D. The V gene lost 7 bases and the J gene lost 4 bases, with 20 bases spanning the gap. The length of the CDR3 is 16 residues. The V gene's germline CDR1 is SEHNR and CDR2 FQNEAQ (reference sequence). The DNA for the CDR3 is TGTGCCAGCACCCAATGGGATCCTTTTCCCGGAAACACCATATATTTT. It is translated as CASTQWDPFPGNTIYF.

This rearrangement joins TRBV19 to TRBJ2-7; TRBD1 or TRBD2 may be the D gene (5 bases each). V lost 6 bases and J lost 0, with 12 bases in between. Germline V gene sequence: CDR1 LNHDA, CDR2 SQIVND (reference sequence). The CDR3 sequence is 14 residues long. The CDR3 nucleotides read TGTGCCAGTAGGACCCGGGACGGCTCCTACGAGCAGTACTTC. The encoded protein is CASRTRDGSYEQYF.

This chain links TRBV6-8 with TRBJ1-1; D gene uncertain. The germline CDR1 and CDR2 sequences are MNHGY and SAAAGT. V was trimmed by 5 bases and J by 1 base, leaving 11 bases between them. The CDR3 totals 14 residues. CDR3: CASSEFVENTEAFF. The CDR3 nucleotides are TGTGCCAGCAGTGAATTTGTGGAGAACACTGAAGCTTTCTTT.

This clonotype was detected a few times. The chain is built from TRBV28 and TRBJ2-7; 7 nucleotides align to TRBD2. Trimming at V came to 2 bases and at J to 4 bases, leaving 11 bases not matched to a gene. The CDR3 extends over 16 amino acids. Germline V gives CDR1 MDHEN, CDR2 SYDVKM. DNA for the CDR3: TGTGCCAGCAGTTTAGCTGTTTCCACGGGAGGTTACGAGCAGTACTTC. Its translation is CASSLAVSTGGYEQYF. Complete variable domain (other parts from reference TRBV28 and TRBJ2-7): DVKVTQSSRYLVKRTGEKVFLECVQDMDHENMFWYRQDPGLGLRLIYFSYDVKMKEKGDIPEGYSVSREKKERFSLILESASTNQTSMYLCASSLAVSTGGYEQYFGPGTRLTVT.

The rearrangement links TRBV5-1 to TRBJ2-2; 8 positions agree with TRBD2. This CDR3 region has 16 residues. The V gene end was trimmed by 5 bases and the J gene end by 0 bases; junction bases not matched to a gene: 6. Per the germline V gene, CDR1 is SGHRS and CDR2 is YFSETQ. CDR3 DNA: TGCGCCAGCAGTTTGATAGCGGGATCGAACACCGGGGAGCTGTTTTTT. Its translation is CASSLIAGSNTGELFF.

This clonotype was seen a handful of times. The chain joins TRBV2 to TRBJ2-7; TRBD2 matches at 7 bases. The CDR3 sequence is 14 residues long. Trimming removed 10 bases from V and 0 bases from J; junction bases left unmatched: 9. CDR1 and CDR2 from the germline V gene are SNHLY and FYNNEI. The CDR3 DNA follows: TGTGCCATCCTTGCGGGGGTCCACTCCTACGAGCAGTACTTC. This sequence encodes CAILAGVHSYEQYF.

With regard to this clonotype: Its ends do not fully match the called genes, so a read error is possible. The chain joins TRBV4-1 to TRBJ2-5; no definite D call. The germline gives CDR1 MGHRA, CDR2 YSYEKL. The CDR3 contains 13 residues. CDR3 amino acids: CASSQVDSETQYF. In nucleotides, the CDR3 is TGTGCCAGCAGCCAAGTAGATTCTGAGACCCAGTACTTC.

V is TRBV3-1 and J is TRBJ2-2; D is unclear. This CDR3 contains 13 residues. V lost 6 bases and J 1 base, leaving 6 bases between the germline ends. The V gene's germline CDR1 is LGHDT and CDR2 YNNKEL (reference sequence). CDR3 in amino acids: CASRRENTGELFF. DNA of the CDR3: TGTGCCAGCAGAAGGGAGAACACCGGGGAGCTGTTTTTT.

The chain couples TRBV7-2 to TRBJ2-5; 14 bases line up with TRBD2. The CDR3 totals 15 residues. The germline V gene has CDR1 SGHTA and CDR2 FQGNSA. V trimming: 5 bases; J trimming: 6 bases; junction bases outside the gene matches: 5. For the CDR3, the DNA is TGTGCCAGCAGCGCTGGACTAGCGGGGGGTCAGACCCAGTACTTC. Its protein product is CASSAGLAGGQTQYF. Together with reference TRBV7-2 and TRBJ2-5, the CDR3 gives the full variable domain: GAGVSQSPSNKVTEKGKDVELRCDPISGHTALYWYRQSLGQGLEFLIYFQGNSAPDKSGLPSDRFSAERTGGSVSTLTIQRTQQEDSAVYLCASSAGLAGGQTQYFGPGTRLLVL.